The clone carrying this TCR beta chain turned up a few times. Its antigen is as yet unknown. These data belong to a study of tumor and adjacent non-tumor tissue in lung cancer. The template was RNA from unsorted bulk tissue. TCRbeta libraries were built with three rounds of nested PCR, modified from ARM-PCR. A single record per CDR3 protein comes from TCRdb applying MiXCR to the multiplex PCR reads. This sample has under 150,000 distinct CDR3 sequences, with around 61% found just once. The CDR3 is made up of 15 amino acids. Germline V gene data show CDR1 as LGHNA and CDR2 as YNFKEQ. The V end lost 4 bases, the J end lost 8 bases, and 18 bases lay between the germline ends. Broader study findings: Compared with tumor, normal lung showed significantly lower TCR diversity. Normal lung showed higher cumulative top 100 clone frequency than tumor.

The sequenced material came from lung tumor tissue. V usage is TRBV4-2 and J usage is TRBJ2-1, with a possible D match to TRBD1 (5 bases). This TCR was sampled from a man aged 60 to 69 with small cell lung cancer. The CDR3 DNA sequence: TGTGCCAGCAGCCCCCAGGGAACGGCACATGATGAGCAGTTCTTC. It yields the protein CASSPQGTAHDEQFF.